These 9 T cell receptor beta chains originate from one sample sequenced in a study of T-cell memory formation after mild COVID-19 (dated by TCRdb to the early 2020s). The library relied on 5' RACE. TCRdb lists the instrument as Illumina NovaSeq 6000. TCRdb trimmed public reads at Q25 via fastp, called clones via MiXCR and kept in-frame beta chains. Every CDR3 protein is listed once, alongside the most common genes and DNA of its rows. In this sample the table shows 450,000 or so distinct CDR3 sequences, around 27% of which occur a single time. Approximately 12% of the sample is taken by the ten largest. The specimen sequenced was PBMCs or a T cell subset sorted from them (not recorded which). The receptors were gathered from an adult woman who had mild COVID-19 (a few samples of this study predate the infection). The sample titles of this study are shuffled in the database, so cell type and time point are left out; the donor was told from shared clones.

The rearrangement uses TRBV12-3 or TRBV12-4 and TRBJ2-2, with 8 bases fitting TRBD2. Germline trimming cut 4 bases from V and 4 bases from J; bases unmatched to any gene: 5. The CDR3 has 15 amino acids. The CDR3 here is CASSSPAGATGELFF. CDR3 DNA: TGTGCCAGCAGTTCTCCAGCGGGAGCCACCGGGGAGCTGTTTTTT.

The genes are TRBV20-1 and TRBJ2-3; D might be TRBD2 (6 bases). V lost 0 bases to trimming and J lost 4 bases, with 17 bases between them. CDR3 length: 16 residues. Per germline, CDR1 DFQATT and CDR2 SNEGSKA (reference sequence). CDR3 coding DNA: TGCAGTGCTAGAGATGTAACTAGCCCGACCCCAGATACGCAGTATTTT. Its translation: CSARDVTSPTPDTQYF.

The rearrangement joins TRBV20-1 to TRBJ2-7; no firm D call. CDR3 length equals 12 residues. V shed 7 bases and J shed 2 bases, with 12 bases lying between them. CDR1 DFQATT and CDR2 SNEGSKA come from the germline V gene (reference sequence). Here the CDR3 reads CSVKGGTYEQYF. The CDR3 DNA reads TGCAGTGTCAAGGGTGGGACCTACGAGCAGTACTTC.

The gene calls are TRBV18 and TRBJ2-1, with D unclear. In germline, CDR1 is KGHSH, CDR2 LQKENI. Trimming took 3 bases from V and 6 from J, leaving 18 bases between them. The CDR3 runs to 16 residues. The CDR3 protein is CASSPEAGNWLNEQFF. In DNA, the CDR3 is TGTGCCAGCTCACCCGAAGCTGGGAATTGGCTCAATGAGCAGTTCTTC.

The V call is TRBV23-1, the J call TRBJ1-2; no clear D. TRBV23-1 is noted as an ORF with a role that remains uncertain. The CDR3 extends over 12 amino acids. Trimming removed 4 bases at V and 8 bases at J, with 11 bases between. CDR3 sequence (DNA): TGCGCCAGCAGTCTAGGAGGGCCCGGCTACACCTTC. It translates to CASSLGGPGYTF.

The genes are TRBV7-2 and TRBJ2-3, with 11 bases fitting TRBD2. Germline V lookup: CDR1 SGHTA, CDR2 FQGNSA. The CDR3 has 18 amino acids. V shed 3 bases, J shed 5 bases, and the junction held 13 bases outside the gene matches. CDR3 nucleotides: TGTGCCAGCAGCTTCCCTTCGACTAGCGGGAAAGGTGTAGATACGCAGTATTTT. Translation gives CASSFPSTSGKGVDTQYF.

The chain employs TRBV12-3 or TRBV12-4 and TRBJ1-2; perhaps TRBD1 as D (6 bases). V lost 6 bases and J 7 bases, leaving 15 bases between the germline ends. This CDR3 is built from 13 residues. The CDR3 loop reads CASRPTGAIGYTF. The DNA of the CDR3 is TGTGCCAGCAGACCTACGGGGGCTATTGGCTACACCTTC.

This clonotype was seen a single time. This chain uses TRBV20-1 with TRBJ1-2, with D possibly TRBD1 on 6 matching bases. Germline loops: CDR1 DFQATT, CDR2 SNEGSKA (reference sequence). The CDR3 is 16 residues long. Trimming removed 0 bases at V and 4 bases at J, with 18 bases between. This CDR3 is CSARDPTGGFVYGYTF. For the CDR3, the DNA is TGCAGTGCTAGAGATCCGACAGGAGGTTTTGTCTATGGCTACACCTTC.

This sequence joins TRBV15 and TRBJ2-7, with 7 bases that match TRBD1. There are 16 residues in the CDR3. CDR1 LNHNV and CDR2 YYDKDF come from the germline V gene (reference sequence). The V and J ends lost 1 base and 2 bases, in that order; junction bases with no gene match: 8. The DNA of the CDR3 is TGTGCCACCAGCAGAGTTGTCGGGACAGTTCCCTACGAGCAGTACTTC. Translation gives CATSRVVGTVPYEQYF.